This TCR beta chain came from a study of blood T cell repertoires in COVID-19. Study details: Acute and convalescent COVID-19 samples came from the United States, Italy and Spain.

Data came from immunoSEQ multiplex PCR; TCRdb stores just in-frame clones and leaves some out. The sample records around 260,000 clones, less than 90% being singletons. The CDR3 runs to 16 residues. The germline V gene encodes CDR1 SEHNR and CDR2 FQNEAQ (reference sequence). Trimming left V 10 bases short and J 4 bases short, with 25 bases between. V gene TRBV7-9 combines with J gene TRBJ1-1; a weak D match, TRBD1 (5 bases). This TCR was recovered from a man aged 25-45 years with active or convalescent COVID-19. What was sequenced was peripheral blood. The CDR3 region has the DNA TGTGCCACCTCACGGGAGGGGTCGGAAGAAGGCACTGAAGCTTTCTTT. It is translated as CATSREGSEEGTEAFF.